These 13 T cell receptor beta chains share one sample of origin, sequenced in a study of cytomegalovirus exposure and HLA in healthy donors. The primer mix had 60 Vbeta and 13 Jbeta primers. The assay was immunoSEQ multiplex PCR, and TCRdb's table has in-frame clones only and misses some. The data show some 110,000 clones, with around 75% seen just once and roughly 2.8% held by the top ten. Sequencing was performed on PBMCs. These receptor sequences come from a female donor in good health and CMV-seronegative.

The chain uses TRBV10-3 and TRBJ1-1; possibly TRBD1 for D (5 bases). CDR1 and CDR2 (germline): ENHRY, SYGVKD. Trimming cost V 8 bases and J 7 bases, with 17 bases left between them. The CDR3 is 13 amino acids. The CDR3 here is CAIQVDGGVEAFF. CDR3 sequence (DNA): TGTGCCATCCAGGTAGACGGGGGAGTTGAAGCTTTCTTT.

CDR3 sequence: CASSYSRVWGETQYF. The CDR3 DNA is TGTGCCAGCAGTTACTCGAGGGTTTGGGGAGAGACCCAGTACTTC. The V and J genes are TRBV6-5 and TRBJ2-5, with D perhaps matching TRBD2 (5 bases). There are 15 residues in the CDR3. The germline V and J ends were trimmed by 0 bases and 4 bases, with 12 bases remaining between them. Germline CDR1 and CDR2: MNHEY and SVGAGI.

The rearrangement joins TRBV6-1 to TRBJ1-1; D uncertain. The germline V gene encodes CDR1 MNHNS and CDR2 SASEGT. Trimming left V 10 bases short and J 5 bases short, with 20 bases between. The CDR3 consists of 14 residues. The CDR3 nucleotides are TGTGCCACTAGGCCTGGAACATTTGAGACTGAAGCTTTCTTT. This gives the protein CATRPGTFETEAFF.

The chain joins TRBV4-1 to TRBJ2-1; TRBD2 matches 8 bases. V was clipped by 0 bases and J by 4 bases; unmatched bases: 2. This CDR3 is built from 15 residues. Germline CDR1 and CDR2: MGHRA and YSYEKL. Here the CDR3 DNA reads TGCGCCAGCAGCCAAGAGCAGCGGGAGTACAATGAGCAGTTCTTC. This gives the protein CASSQEQREYNEQFF.

The rearrangement uses TRBV4-1 and TRBJ1-1; 11 bases map to TRBD1. The CDR3 covers 16 residues. V lost 5 bases and J lost 0; bases outside the gene matches: 5. Germline CDR1 MGHRA, CDR2 YSYEKL. This CDR3 reads CASSYRDRGMNTEAFF. CDR3 bases: TGCGCCAGCAGCTACCGGGACAGGGGGATGAACACTGAAGCTTTCTTT.

This chain links TRBV27 with TRBJ2-3; 10 bases map to TRBD1. Losses at the gene ends were 6 bases for V and 2 bases for J; bases not matched to a gene: 11. Germline CDR1 and CDR2: MNHEY and SMNVEV (reference sequence). This CDR3 has 17 amino acids. CDR3 bases: TGTGCCAGCAGATCACCACAGACAGGGGGCTTCACAGATACGCAGTATTTT. It translates to CASRSPQTGGFTDTQYF.

The rearrangement joins TRBV6-6 to TRBJ1-1, with D tentatively TRBD1 (6 bases). CDR1 is MNHNY, CDR2 SVGAGI, per germline (reference sequence). This CDR3 contains 14 residues. V dropped 8 bases and J dropped 2 bases, with 15 bases sitting between them. DNA of the CDR3: TGTGCCAGCGGGCTTTCGACAGGTAACACTGAAGCTTTCTTT. It translates to CASGLSTGNTEAFF.

For this clone: Additional DNA sequences in this sample encode the identical CDR3. The chain links TRBV5-1 to TRBJ2-3; 7 positions agree with TRBD2. In germline, CDR1 is SGHRS, CDR2 YFSETQ. Losses at the gene ends were 4 bases for V and 1 base for J; bases not matched to a gene: 6. The CDR3 spans 15 residues. CDR3 amino acids: CASSAGGGGTDTQYF. CDR3 bases: TGCGCCAGCAGCGCCGGTGGGGGGGGCACAGATACGCAGTATTTT.

This chain joins TRBV30 and TRBJ1-2; D is unresolved. This CDR3 has 12 amino acids. The germline gives CDR1 GTSNPN, CDR2 SVGIG (reference sequence). V was pared by 4 bases and J by 8 bases, with 14 bases between. As DNA, the CDR3 is TGTGCCTGGACTCCCATGAGTGCGGGCTACACCTTC. Protein sequence: CAWTPMSAGYTF.

The rearrangement uses TRBV6-5 and TRBJ1-1; the D gene is possibly TRBD1 (5 bases). V was trimmed by 1 base and J by 4 bases, leaving 13 bases between them. The CDR3 is made up of 15 amino acids. Germline CDR1 and CDR2: MNHEY and SVGAGI. CDR3 sequence (DNA): TGTGCCAGCAGTTACTTTAGGGGAGGCGGCACTGAAGCTTTCTTT. It specifies CASSYFRGGGTEAFF.

This clone was found many times. This chain joins TRBV30 and TRBJ2-1; the D gene is possibly TRBD2 (6 bases). The germline V gene has CDR1 GTSNPN and CDR2 SVGIG (reference sequence). The CDR3 runs to 14 residues. Between the trimmed V and J ends, which lost 0 bases and 9 bases, there was a span of 15 bases. The CDR3 DNA is TGTGCCTGGAGTGTACGACTAGGAGAAGGTGAGCAGTTCTTC. Encoded protein: CAWSVRLGEGEQFF.

The gene calls are TRBV6-1 and TRBJ2-7, with 7 bases that match TRBD1. The CDR3 has 15 residues. The germline CDR1 and CDR2 sequences are MNHNS and SASEGT. V gave up 4 bases and J gave up 2 bases; unmatched junction bases: 8. DNA of the CDR3: TGTGCCAGCAGTGTAGAAGGGGGCGAAGCCTACGAGCAGTACTTC. Amino acids: CASSVEGGEAYEQYF.

V is TRBV28 and J is TRBJ1-4, with 12 positions matching TRBD1. V trimming: 6 bases; J trimming: 7 bases; junction bases outside the gene matches: 9. This CDR3 spans 16 amino acids. Germline V CDR1 and CDR2: MDHEN, SYDVKM. In DNA form, the CDR3 reads TGTGCCAGCAGATCAACCGGGACAGGGGGCCGTGAAAAACTGTTTTTT. It specifies CASRSTGTGGREKLFF. Supplemented by reference TRBV28 and TRBJ1-4, the full variable domain reads DVKVTQSSRYLVKRTGEKVFLECVQDMDHENMFWYRQDPGLGLRLIYFSYDVKMKEKGDIPEGYSVSREKKERFSLILESASTNQTSMYLCASRSTGTGGREKLFFGSGTQLSVL.